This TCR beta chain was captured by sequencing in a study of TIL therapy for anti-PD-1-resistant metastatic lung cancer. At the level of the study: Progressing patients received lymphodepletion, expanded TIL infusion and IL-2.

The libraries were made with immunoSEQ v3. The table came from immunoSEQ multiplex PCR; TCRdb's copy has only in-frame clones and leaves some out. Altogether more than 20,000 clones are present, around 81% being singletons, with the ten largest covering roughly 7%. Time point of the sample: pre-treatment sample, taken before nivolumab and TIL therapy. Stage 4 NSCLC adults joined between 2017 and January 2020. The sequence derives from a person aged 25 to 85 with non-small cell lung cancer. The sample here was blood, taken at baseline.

The CDR3 DNA sequence: TGTGCCAGCAGTTTATTGGCGAGCGGGAGGTCGGGTTTCGAGCAGTACTTC. Its translation is CASSLLASGRSGFEQYF. The chain joins TRBV27 to TRBJ2-7; 9 nucleotides agree with TRBD2. Germline values: CDR1 MNHEY, CDR2 SMNVEV (reference sequence). V was clipped by 1 base and J by 6 bases; unmatched bases: 13. This CDR3 has 17 amino acids.